The clone carrying this T cell receptor beta chain was detected only a few times. Its antigen is unidentified. Trimming removed 9 bases from V and 0 bases from J, with 18 bases in between. CDR3 length: 15 amino acids. The V gene's germline CDR1 is LNHDA and CDR2 SQIVND (reference sequence). The sample is drawn from a study of blood T cells in healthy people across ages. Study-level findings and limits: Comparison with aged donors showed that long-lived donors had more naive CD4+ cells and higher diversity.

Through a sample-barcoded 5' primer and a J-beta primer mix, a second PCR was run for roughly 7 to 12 cycles. With 12 random nucleotides, a template-switch adaptor tagged each individual cDNA molecule. A minimum of 2.5 million CDR3-containing paired-end reads was obtained for each sample. In TCRdb, the 5' RACE reads were re-called with MiXCR into one record per CDR3 protein. The sample shows around 780,000 distinct CDR3 sequences, 20% to 30% of them seen only once. Isolated per sample were at least 6.5 million PBMCs. The sample also formed part of further work on T cells of mothers and their children.

This sequence was found in a boy between 10 and 17 years old in good health. The sequencing sample was made of blood. The V call is TRBV19, the J call TRBJ2-7; D might be TRBD2 (6 bases). The CDR3 DNA follows: TGTGCCAGCAGTGGGGGGTGGGGCAACTCCTACGAGCAGTACTTC. Encoded protein: CASSGGWGNSYEQYF.